Included here is one T cell receptor beta chain sequence, with context. Its antigen is currently unknown. Only in-frame clones appear in the TCRdb table, and some are missing; sequencing was by immunoSEQ multiplex PCR. The table has more than 2 million clones, roughly 94% seen once. This sample stems from a study of shared clonotypes between healthy human individuals. Naive CD8 isolation took CD45RO-negative cells positively selected for CCR7 and excluded terminally differentiated effector memory CD45RA+ cells. Broader study findings: The sampled material consisted only of blood, and tissue repertoires are likely to differ.

The TCR sequence derives from a man between 18 and 35 years old in good health. Sample: naive CD8+ T cells sorted from blood.

CDR3: CASTEGPGDYEQYF. CDR3 nucleotides: TGTGCCAGCACCGAGGGCCCGGGAGACTACGAGCAGTACTTC. This rearrangement joins TRBV28 to TRBJ2-7; maybe TRBD2 (6 bases). CDR1 is MDHEN, CDR2 SYDVKM, per germline. Trimming left V 7 bases short and J 3 bases short, with 16 bases between. The CDR3 has 14 amino acids.